The sequence of this T cell receptor beta chain was determined in a study of beta chain features in type 1 diabetes. Study-wide results and caveats: People with Type 1 diabetes carried modestly yet significantly shorter TCRB CDR3s in all four CD4+ subsets.

This clone came up a few times. Its antigen is not known. Investigators reverse transcribed all isolated RNA, so they sequenced expressed TCRB transcripts. Data came from immunoSEQ multiplex PCR; TCRdb stores just in-frame clones and leaves some out. The repertoire holds around 41,000 clones, with approximately 61% as singletons. The CDR3 loop spans 14 amino acids. V gave up 5 bases and J gave up 4 bases, with 15 bases separating them. From germline, CDR1 is MNHNY and CDR2 SVGAGI (reference sequence). The specimen was Tregs from blood. This clonotype was sampled from a man aged 25-45 years with type 1 diabetes. Some clones in this sample may be carry-over from other donors' samples. The rearrangement uses TRBV6-6 and TRBJ2-7; possibly TRBD1 for D (6 bases). The CDR3 spells CASSLLGGPYEQYF. In DNA, the CDR3 is TGTGCCAGCAGTCTCTTAGGGGGACCATACGAGCAGTACTTC.